The present T cell receptor beta chain was sequenced within a study of vaccination and CD4 T cells after COVID-19. The wider study: The cells in question were stimulated using overlapping spike peptides derived from SARS-CoV-2, HCoV-NL63, HCoV-OC43 and HCoV-229E.

Indicated treatment: roughly ten-day PBMC culture with coronavirus spike peptide pools or control peptides (ViraFEST assay). ViraFEST relied on peptide pools to expand antigen-specific T cells; the TCRs were sequenced afterward. The Oncomine TCR Beta short-read assay was applied to DNA of cultured CD4+ T cells. From CD4+ T cells that had been cultured, genomic DNA was extracted. A single record per CDR3 protein comes from TCRdb applying MiXCR to the PCR reads. The data show some 18,000 distinct CDR3 sequences, with 45% to 60% seen just once and about 8% held by the top ten. Comments on this clonotype: What it recognizes is unknown.

The receptor comes from a human donor who had recovered from COVID-19. Sequencing was done on a sample of CD4+ T cells from blood, cultured in vitro.

Here the CDR3 reads CASSDGGGGLGSYEQYF. The CDR3 DNA reads TGTGCCAGTAGTGATGGCGGGGGGGGACTCGGATCCTACGAGCAGTACTTC. The chain has TRBV19 and TRBJ2-7; 9 bases agree with TRBD2. The CDR3 length is 17 residues. Looked up from germline, CDR1 is LNHDA and CDR2 is SQIVND (reference sequence). With V trimmed by 5 bases and J by 1 base, 12 bases remained unmatched. Filled out from reference TRBV19 and TRBJ2-7, the complete variable domain reads DGGITQSPKYLFRKEGQNVTLSCEQNLNHDAMYWYRQDPGQGLRLIYYSQIVNDFQKGDIAEGYSVSREKKESFPLTVTSAQKNPTAFYLCASSDGGGGLGSYEQYFGPGTRLTVT.